A single sample is the source of the 21 T cell receptor beta chains below, sequenced in a study of blood T cell repertoires in COVID-19. Clones were read by immunoSEQ multiplex PCR, and TCRdb kept only the in-frame ones, dropping some. The sample records about 160,000 clones, approximately 88% being singletons. Sequencing was performed on peripheral blood. Every receptor here comes from an older woman who had recovered from COVID-19.

The rearrangement joins TRBV6-5 to TRBJ1-6; D may be TRBD1 (5 bases). There are 14 residues in the CDR3. The germline V and J ends were trimmed by 7 bases and 6 bases, with 13 bases remaining between them. Germline V lookup: CDR1 MNHEY, CDR2 SVGAGI. The DNA of the CDR3 is TGTGCCAGCACTAGGAGAAGGGGTAATTCACCCCTCCACTTT. The encoded protein is CASTRRRGNSPLHF.

The chain has TRBV21-1 and TRBJ2-3; TRBD1 reflects the table's D call only, with no check against the DNA. TRBV21-1 represents a pseudogene. CDR3 length: 15 residues. This CDR3 reads CASSRPQGCTDTQYF. The CDR3 DNA is TGTGCCAGCAGCAGACCTCAGGGATGCACAGATACGCAGTATTTT.

The chain has TRBV7-2 and TRBJ1-1; 9 bases fit TRBD1. With V trimmed by 5 bases and J by 5 bases, 12 bases remained unmatched. CDR1 is SGHTA and CDR2 is FQGNSA in the germline V gene. The CDR3 sequence is 16 residues long. The CDR3 nucleotides are TGTGCCAGCAGCCCAAGACAGGGGGGGGAGGGGACTGAAGCTTTCTTT. This translates into CASSPRQGGEGTEAFF.

This clone occurred a few times. The chain carries TRBV5-1 and TRBJ2-7, with 7 bases aligning to TRBD1. This CDR3 has 15 residues. Germline assignment: CDR1 SGHRS and CDR2 YFSETQ. Trimming took 0 bases from V and 0 from J; bases not matched to a gene: 3. The CDR3 loop is CASSLAAGGSYEQYF. Here the CDR3 DNA reads TGCGCCAGCAGCTTGGCGGCAGGGGGCTCCTACGAGCAGTACTTC.

The J gene is TRBJ1-1, the V gene TRBV5-6, with a possible D match to TRBD1 (5 bases). V was trimmed by 2 bases and J by 0 bases, leaving 14 bases between them. Germline V lookup: CDR1 SGHDT, CDR2 YYEEEE. This CDR3 region has 16 residues. CDR3 in DNA: TGTGCCAGCAGCTTCGTGTATGGGGCAATGAACACTGAAGCTTTCTTT. The encoded protein is CASSFVYGAMNTEAFF.

The chain uses TRBV2 and TRBJ1-6; 9 nucleotides line up with TRBD1. V shed 6 bases and J 7 bases; nucleotides not matched to a gene: 4. There are 14 residues in the CDR3. Looked up from germline, CDR1 is SNHLY and CDR2 is FYNNEI. The CDR3 loop is CASSRGQGNSPLHF. In DNA form, the CDR3 reads TGTGCCAGCAGCCGGGGACAGGGAAATTCACCCCTCCACTTT.

The J gene is TRBJ1-5, the V gene TRBV6-4, with a tentative D call TRBD1 (5 bases). CDR1 MRHNA and CDR2 SNTAGT come from the germline V gene. The V end lost 8 bases, the J end lost 4 bases, and 12 bases lay between the germline ends. CDR3 length: 13 residues. The CDR3 protein is CASLNGGNQPQHF. CDR3 bases: TGTGCCAGCCTTAATGGGGGGAATCAGCCCCAGCATTTT.

Notes on this clone: Additional DNA sequences in this sample encode the identical CDR3. The chain joins TRBV5-1 to TRBJ2-3, with D unclear. Germline loops: CDR1 SGHRS, CDR2 YFSETQ. V lost 3 bases and J lost 5, with 7 bases in between. CDR3 length equals 12 residues. This chain's CDR3 is CASSSRGDTQYF. Written as DNA, the CDR3 is TGCGCCAGCAGCTCACGCGGAGATACGCAGTATTTT.

This clone was observed a few times. This chain uses TRBV3-1 (or the pseudogene TRBV3-2) with TRBJ2-7, with TRBD1 matching 8 bases. The V gene's germline CDR1 is LGHDT and CDR2 YNNKEL (reference sequence). The trim removed 5 bases at V and 6 bases at J, leaving 3 bases unmatched. CDR3 length: 12 amino acids. The CDR3 reads CASSSTGGEQYF. CDR3 nucleotides: TGTGCCAGCAGCTCCACAGGGGGCGAGCAGTACTTC.

The chain carries TRBV2 and TRBJ1-2, with 7 positions matching TRBD1. This CDR3 is built from 11 residues. Germline CDR1 reads SNHLY; CDR2 reads FYNNEI. The junction had 6 bases not matched to a gene; V was cut back by 6 bases and J by 11 bases. CDR3 DNA: TGTGCCAGCAGCCTGCAGGGGGGATACACCTTC. This gives the protein CASSLQGGYTF.

The rearrangement uses TRBV27 and TRBJ1-1; weak D call: TRBD1 (6 bases). V gave up 5 bases and J gave up 9 bases, with 22 bases separating them. Germline-derived CDR1 and CDR2 are MNHEY and SMNVEV (reference sequence). This CDR3 is 15 amino acids long. The CDR3 DNA follows: TGTGCCAGCAGTCCGTTAACAGGGCCATCTAGGCAAGCTTTCTTT. This sequence encodes CASSPLTGPSRQAFF.

V and J are TRBV2 and TRBJ2-5; 8 positions match TRBD2. V lost 4 bases and J lost 4; bases outside the gene matches: 17. Germline V CDR1 and CDR2: SNHLY, FYNNEI. The CDR3 runs 18 residues. The CDR3 sequence: CASSVNGGSGAFGETQYF. DNA of the CDR3: TGTGCCAGCAGTGTGAATGGGGGTAGCGGGGCCTTTGGAGAGACCCAGTACTTC. The full variable domain, in which reference TRBV2 and TRBJ2-5 provide the parts outside the CDR3, is EPEVTQTPSHQVTQMGQEVILRCVPISNHLYFYWYRQILGQKVEFLVSFYNNEISEKSEIFDDQFSVERPDGSNFTLKIRSTKLEDSAMYFCASSVNGGSGAFGETQYFGPGTRLLVL.

The chain has TRBV10-3 and TRBJ2-1, with 13 bases that match TRBD2. There are 15 residues in the CDR3. V shed 10 bases and J 3 bases; nucleotides not matched to a gene: 6. In germline, CDR1 is ENHRY, CDR2 SYGVKD. The CDR3 loop is CATRLAGGNYNEQFF. CDR3 DNA sequence: TGTGCCACCCGACTAGCGGGGGGAAACTACAATGAGCAGTTCTTC.

The chain is built from TRBV21-1 and TRBJ1-2; the DNA was not compared with TRBD1, the D call given in the table. TRBV21-1 is labeled a pseudogene. The CDR3 is 11 residues long. The CDR3 loop reads CASIRVDGYTF. In nucleotides, the CDR3 is TGTGCCAGCATCAGGGTAGATGGCTACACCTTC.

This chain uses TRBV30 with TRBJ1-4; D unclear. The V and J ends lost 3 bases and 4 bases respectively, with 18 bases between them. The V gene's germline CDR1 is GTSNPN and CDR2 SVGIG (reference sequence). The CDR3 spans 16 residues. The CDR3 reads CAWRARGGEVNEKLFF. The CDR3 DNA is TGTGCCTGGAGGGCCCGGGGTGGGGAGGTTAATGAAAAACTGTTTTTT.

This clone has just one count. The chain's CDR3 is CASTLQGASTEAFF. The DNA for the CDR3 is TGTGCCAGTACTCTACAGGGGGCTAGCACTGAAGCTTTCTTT. The chain has TRBV19 and TRBJ1-1; 9 bases match TRBD1. After removal of 7 bases from V and 4 bases from J, the junction contained 7 bases not matched to a gene. The CDR3 sequence is 14 residues long. Germline assignment: CDR1 LNHDA and CDR2 SQIVND (reference sequence).

The chain combines TRBV24-1 with TRBJ1-1; possible D gene TRBD1, 6 bases. CDR1 and CDR2 (germline): KGHDR, SFDVKD. The ends were cut back, 4 bases at V and 1 base at J, with 12 bases in the middle. There are 15 residues in the CDR3. This CDR3 reads CATSDSKQGNTEAFF. In nucleotides, the CDR3 is TGTGCCACCAGTGACTCAAAACAGGGGAACACTGAAGCTTTCTTT.

The sample holds one count of this clone. V is TRBV10-2 and J is TRBJ1-2; D gene ambiguous. CDR3 length: 15 amino acids. The germline V gene has CDR1 WSHSY and CDR2 SAAADI. Trimming cost V 3 bases and J 3 bases, with 14 bases left between them. The CDR3 region is CASSDSRSTHYGYTF. The CDR3 DNA is TGCGCCAGCAGTGATTCGAGGTCGACTCACTATGGCTACACCTTC.

The J gene is TRBJ1-6, the V gene TRBV5-1; D is ambiguous. The CDR3 covers 17 residues. Trimming left V 0 bases short and J 9 bases short, with 19 bases between. CDR1 and CDR2 from the germline V gene are SGHRS and YFSETQ. CDR3 DNA sequence: TGCGCCAGCAGCTTGGCGGAGGGCGCGGGTTCGATTTCACCCCTCCACTTT. Its protein is CASSLAEGAGSISPLHF.

As to this clone: An end of the junction differs from the germline gene, which may be a read error. The chain employs TRBV6-5 and TRBJ1-1, with D maybe TRBD1 (5 bases). Germline V gene lookup returns CDR1 MNHEY and CDR2 SVGAGI. The CDR3 length is 14 residues. This CDR3 reads CASSYDPSGAGALF. CDR3 nucleotide sequence: TGTGCCAGCAGTTACGACCCCAGCGGGGCAGGTGCCCTCTTT.

CDR3: CASSQDAGDGQPQHF. In DNA form, the CDR3 reads TGTGCCAGCAGCCAAGACGCGGGGGACGGTCAGCCCCAGCATTTT. V usage is TRBV3-1 (or the pseudogene TRBV3-2) and J usage is TRBJ1-5, with D perhaps TRBD1 (5 bases). V lost 0 bases to trimming and J lost 6 bases, with 12 bases between them. This CDR3 is built from 15 residues. Germline V gives CDR1 LGHDT, CDR2 YNNKEL (reference sequence).